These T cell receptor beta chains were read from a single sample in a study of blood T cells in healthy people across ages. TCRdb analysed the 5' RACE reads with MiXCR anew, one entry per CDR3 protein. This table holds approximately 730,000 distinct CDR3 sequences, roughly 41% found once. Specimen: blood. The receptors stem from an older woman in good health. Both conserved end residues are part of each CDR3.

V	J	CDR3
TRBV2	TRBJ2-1	CASSRGTGEYNEQFF
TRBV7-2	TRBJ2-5	CASSPGLAGIQETQYF
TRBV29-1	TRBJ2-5	CSGTGGGTVKYF
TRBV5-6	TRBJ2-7	CASSFRPAVYEQYF
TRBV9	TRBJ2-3	CAGSGGPHTDTQYF
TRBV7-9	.	CVTKIGGNNEQYF
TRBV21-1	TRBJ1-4	CASSNKRGPNEKLFF
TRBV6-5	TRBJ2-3	CASSYGQGRDTQYF
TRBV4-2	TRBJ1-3	CASSQVGDRGLSGNTIYF
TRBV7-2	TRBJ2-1	CASSRPGSFSSSYNEQFF
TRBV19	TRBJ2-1	CASSSGDQYNEQFF
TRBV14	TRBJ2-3	CASSQDAYSDTQYF
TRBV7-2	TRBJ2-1	CASSTGMSSYNEQFF
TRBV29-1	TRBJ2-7	CSAIREPYEQYF
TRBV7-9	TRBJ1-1	CASSLDTTEAFF
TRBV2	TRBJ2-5	CASSVGRETQYF
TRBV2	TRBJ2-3	CASSALLATDTQYF
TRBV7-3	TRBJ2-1	CASSLRRLRGGSHNEQFF
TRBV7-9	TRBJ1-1	CASSKSVNPEAFF
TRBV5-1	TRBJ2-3	CASNDGGAVDTQYF
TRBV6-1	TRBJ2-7	CASIYSRDRAYEQYF
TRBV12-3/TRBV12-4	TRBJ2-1	CASSFRRGYYNEQFF
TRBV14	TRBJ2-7	CASSLNFYEQYF
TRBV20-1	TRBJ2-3	CSAIQGQGAFDTQYF
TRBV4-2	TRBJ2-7	CASSQGGFGGSYEQYF
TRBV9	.	CASSVAGSGGLAGGQETQYF
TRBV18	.	CASSPPSGMQKETQYF
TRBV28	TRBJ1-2	CASSWGVNYGYTF
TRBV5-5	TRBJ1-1	CASSLVRGTEAFF